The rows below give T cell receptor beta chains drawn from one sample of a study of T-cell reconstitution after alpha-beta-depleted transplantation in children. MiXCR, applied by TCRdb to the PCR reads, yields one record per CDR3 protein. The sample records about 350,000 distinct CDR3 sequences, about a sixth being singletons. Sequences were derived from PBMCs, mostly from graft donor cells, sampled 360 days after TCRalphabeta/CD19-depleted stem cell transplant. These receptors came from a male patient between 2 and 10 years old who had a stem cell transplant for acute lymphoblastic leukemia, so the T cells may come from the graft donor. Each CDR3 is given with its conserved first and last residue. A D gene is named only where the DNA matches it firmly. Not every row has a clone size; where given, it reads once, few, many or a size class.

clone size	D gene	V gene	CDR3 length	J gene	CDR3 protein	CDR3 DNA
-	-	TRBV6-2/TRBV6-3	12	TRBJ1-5	CASSRLDQPQHF	TGTGCCAGCAGCCGCCTAGATCAGCCCCAGCATTTT
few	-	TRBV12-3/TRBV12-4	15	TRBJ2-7	CASSSPLTGLSEQYF	TGTGCCAGCAGCTCACCTCTCACAGGTTTAAGCGAGCAGTACTTC
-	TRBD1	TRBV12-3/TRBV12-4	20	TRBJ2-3	CASSSLTRDGGQGRTDTQYF	TGTGCCAGCAGTTCCCTAACCCGGGATGGGGGACAGGGGAGGACCGATACGCAGTATTTT
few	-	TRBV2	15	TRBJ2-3	CASSEDQGFADTQYF	TGTGCCAGCAGTGAAGACCAGGGTTTCGCAGATACGCAGTATTTT
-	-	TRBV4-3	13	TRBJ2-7	CASSQDRFYEQYF	TGCGCCAGCAGCCAAGACAGGTTTTACGAGCAGTACTTC
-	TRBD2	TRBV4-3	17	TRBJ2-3	CASSQDAASGIADTQYF	TGCGCCAGCAGCCAAGATGCGGCTAGCGGGATTGCAGATACGCAGTATTTT
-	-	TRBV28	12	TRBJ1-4	CASGGGGEKLFF	TGTGCCAGCGGGGGAGGGGGAGAAAAACTGTTTTTT
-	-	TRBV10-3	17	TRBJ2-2	CAISESLWPRENGELFF	TGTGCCATCAGTGAGTCGTTATGGCCGCGGGAAAACGGGGAGCTGTTTTTT
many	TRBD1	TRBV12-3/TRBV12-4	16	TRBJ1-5	CASRLTGGRRNQPQHF	TGTGCCAGCAGGTTAACAGGGGGTCGACGCAATCAGCCCCAGCATTTT
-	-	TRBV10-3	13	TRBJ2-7	CAISNGRDYEQYF	TGTGCCATCAGTAACGGGCGGGACTACGAGCAGTACTTC
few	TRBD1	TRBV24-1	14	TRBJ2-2	CATSGGGNTGELFF	TGTGCCACCAGTGGAGGGGGCAACACCGGGGAGCTGTTTTTT
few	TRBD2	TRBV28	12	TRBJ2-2	CASLSGTGELFF	TGTGCCAGCCTTAGCGGGACCGGGGAGCTGTTTTTT
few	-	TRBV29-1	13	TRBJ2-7	CSVEERSSYEQYF	TGCAGCGTTGAAGAAAGGAGCTCCTACGAGCAGTACTTC
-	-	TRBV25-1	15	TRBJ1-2	CASSLTGSPNYGYTF	TGTGCCAGCAGTCTTACAGGGTCCCCTAACTATGGCTACACCTTC
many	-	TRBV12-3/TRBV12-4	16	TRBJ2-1	CASSFGLGSSYNEQFF	TGTGCCAGCAGTTTTGGATTGGGGAGCTCCTACAATGAGCAGTTCTTC
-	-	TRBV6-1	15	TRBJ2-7	CASSQGLDQPYEQYF	TGTGCCAGCAGTCAAGGTTTGGACCAACCCTACGAGCAGTACTTC
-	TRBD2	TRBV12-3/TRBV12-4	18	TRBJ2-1	CTSSSPSGTFSSYNEQFF	TGTACCAGCAGTTCGCCTAGCGGGACGTTCAGCTCCTACAATGAGCAGTTCTTC
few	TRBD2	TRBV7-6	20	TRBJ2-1	CASPLGGGLAGGPKYNEQFF	TGTGCCAGCCCCTTAGGGGGGGGCCTAGCGGGAGGGCCGAAGTACAATGAGCAGTTCTTC
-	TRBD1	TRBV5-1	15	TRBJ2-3	CASSLGGQGGDTQYF	TGCGCCAGCAGCTTGGGCGGACAGGGGGGAGATACGCAGTATTTT
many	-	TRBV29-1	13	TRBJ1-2	CSVEMGTYYGYTF	TGCAGCGTTGAAATGGGGACTTACTATGGCTACACCTTC
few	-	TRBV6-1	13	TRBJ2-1	CASSEHPEYEQFF	TGTGCCAGCAGTGAACACCCCGAATATGAGCAGTTCTTC
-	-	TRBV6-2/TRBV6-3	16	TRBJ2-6	CASRGTMGEPANVLTF	TGTGCCAGCAGGGGGACAATGGGGGAACCGGCCAACGTCCTGACTTTC
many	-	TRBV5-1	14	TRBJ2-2	CASSPGTWGGELFF	TGCGCCAGCAGCCCGGGGACTTGGGGCGGGGAGCTGTTTTTT
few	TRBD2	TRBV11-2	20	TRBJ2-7	CASSLMLGLLAGEVSYEQYF	TGTGCCAGCAGCTTGATGCTAGGCCTACTAGCGGGAGAGGTCAGCTACGAGCAGTACTTC
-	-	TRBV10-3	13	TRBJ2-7	CAIYDGFVNEQYF	TGTGCCATCTACGACGGTTTTGTGAACGAGCAGTACTTC
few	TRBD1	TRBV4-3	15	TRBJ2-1	CASSRTGGIYNEQFF	TGCGCCAGCAGCCGCACAGGGGGGATCTACAATGAGCAGTTCTTC
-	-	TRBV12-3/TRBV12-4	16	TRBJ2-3	CASSLAFLADTDTQYF	TGTGCCAGCAGTTTAGCGTTTTTGGCGGACACAGATACGCAGTATTTT